This T cell receptor (beta chain) was found in a study of T cells in Graves' hyperthyroidism and ophthalmopathy. This CDR3 region has 14 residues. V was pared by 0 bases and J by 6 bases, with 12 bases between. CDR1 and CDR2 (germline): SGHRS, YFSETQ. RNA transcripts yielded amplified TCR beta CDR3 regions. The study used the HTBI primer set for a first-round RT-PCR of the TCR CDR3. From the multiplex PCR reads, TCRdb called clonotypes with MiXCR, one entry per CDR3 protein. The sample includes 800,000 or so distinct CDR3 sequences, 38% seen only once; the top ten take over 8%. The sample was blood. This TCR came from a young man with Graves' hyperthyroidism. The rearrangement uses TRBV5-1 and TRBJ1-2, with D perhaps matching TRBD1 (6 bases). The CDR3, as DNA: TGCGCCAGCAGCTTGGGACAGGACGGCAATGGCTACACCTTC. Translating gives CASSLGQDGNGYTF. The whole variable domain, remainder taken from reference TRBV5-1 and TRBJ1-2, is KAGVTQTPRYLIKTRGQQVTLSCSPISGHRSVSWYQQTPGQGLQFLFEYFSETQRNKGNFPGRFSGRQFSNSRSEMNVSTLELGDSALYLCASSLGQDGNGYTFGSGTRLTVV.